Each of the 3 T cell receptor beta chains below was sequenced from the same sample in a study of blood T cells in healthy people across ages. A second 7 to 11 cycle PCR used barcoded and J-beta primers. TCRdb used MiXCR to reprocess the 5' RACE reads, holding one entry per CDR3 protein. The sample holds fewer than 900,000 distinct CDR3 sequences; roughly 45% are singletons and the top ten take around a fifth. Sample: blood. These receptors came from a woman aged 60-75 years in good health.

CDR3 bases: TGTGCCACCAGCAGAGATCTCGCGGGACACCAAGGTGCTTTCTTT. This sequence encodes CATSRDLAGHQGAFF. The V gene is TRBV15, the J gene TRBJ1-1; D might be TRBD1 (6 bases). The germline gives CDR1 LNHNV, CDR2 YYDKDF (reference sequence). V was trimmed by 0 bases and J by 11 bases, leaving 19 bases between them. There are 15 residues in the CDR3.

This clonotype appeared a few times. It may be a read error: a sequence one base away is much more abundant. The chain carries TRBV6-5 and TRBJ2-3; D perhaps matches TRBD2 (7 bases). CDR3 length: 13 amino acids. V lost 5 bases and J lost 6, with 12 bases in between. Germline-derived CDR1 and CDR2 are MNHEY and SVGAGI. Here the CDR3 DNA reads TGTGCCAGCAGTGGAAGGGGGGGGGATACGCAGTATTTT. It translates to CASSGRGGDTQYF.

V gene TRBV5-1 combines with J gene TRBJ1-3; TRBD1 matches at 8 bases. Germline lookup yields CDR1 SGHRS and CDR2 YFSETQ. V dropped 3 bases and J dropped 3; count of bases not matched to a gene: 5. CDR3 length: 15 residues. This CDR3 is CASSSRGPGGNTIYF. The CDR3 coding sequence is TGCGCCAGCAGCTCCAGGGGGCCAGGTGGAAACACCATATATTTT.